A single sample is the source of the 23 T cell receptor beta chains below, sequenced in a study of T-cell reconstitution after alpha-beta-depleted transplantation in children. This sample's TCRbeta library carried unique molecular identifier barcodes. TCRdb processed the PCR reads anew with MiXCR; each CDR3 protein has one entry. Of around 250,000 distinct CDR3 sequences in the sample, nearly 10% were seen once. The sequencing used PBMCs from the stem cell graft donor, collected from the stem cell graft. These receptors all come from a human donor who donated a stem cell graft to a child with SCID.

The table lists this clonotype with a few counts. The CDR3 DNA follows: TGTGCCAGCAGTTTATGGGGGGGCCCCAATGAGCAGTTCTTC. This sequence encodes CASSLWGGPNEQFF. The genes are TRBV27 and TRBJ2-1; a weak D match, TRBD2 (7 bases). Deletions cut 1 base from V and 6 bases from J, with 10 bases between. CDR3 length equals 14 residues. Germline V CDR1 and CDR2: MNHEY, SMNVEV (reference sequence).

This clonotype was picked up a small number of times. The chain combines TRBV12-3 or TRBV12-4 with TRBJ1-4; 7 positions match TRBD1. This CDR3 is built from 14 residues. With 6 bases clipped from V and 4 bases from J, the junction kept 5 bases outside the gene matches. CDR3 DNA: TGTGCCAGCAGGAAGACAGGGCGTAATGAAAAACTGTTTTTT. Its translation: CASRKTGRNEKLFF.

The V gene is TRBV6-5, the J gene TRBJ1-2; 9 nucleotides match TRBD1. Germline-derived CDR1 and CDR2 are MNHEY and SVGAGI. Germline trimming cut 0 bases from V and 1 base from J; bases unmatched to any gene: 3. The CDR3 is 16 amino acids. This CDR3 is CASSYSRTGVNYGYTF. The CDR3 nucleotides are TGTGCCAGCAGTTACTCGCGGACAGGGGTTAACTATGGCTACACCTTC.

This clonotype came up many times. One end of the junction varies from germline; a read error may be responsible. The V call is TRBV5-1, the J call TRBJ1-2; TRBD1 might be the D (5 bases). Germline assignment: CDR1 SGHRS and CDR2 YFSETQ. The CDR3 runs to 12 residues. CDR3 sequence reads: CASSWGDSHAYF. DNA for the CDR3: TGCGCCAGCAGCTGGGGGGACTCGCATGCTTATTTC.

The rearrangement joins TRBV3-1 to TRBJ2-3; possibly TRBD1 for D (5 bases). In germline, CDR1 is LGHDT, CDR2 YNNKEL (reference sequence). The length of the CDR3 is 15 residues. Trimming took off 7 bases at V and 3 bases at J, with 17 bases between the two ends. Here the CDR3 DNA reads TGTGCCAGCACCAAAGTGGGGCCAGGGACAGATACGCAGTATTTT. As protein: CASTKVGPGTDTQYF.

The J gene is TRBJ2-3, the V gene TRBV19, with 9 bases that match TRBD1. The junction had 6 bases not matched to a gene; V was cut back by 2 bases and J by 3 bases. The CDR3 has 16 amino acids. CDR1 is LNHDA and CDR2 is SQIVND in the germline V gene (reference sequence). CDR3 DNA sequence: TGTGCCAGTAGTATAACAGGGACAGGGATTACAGATACGCAGTATTTT. It encodes CASSITGTGITDTQYF.

This clonotype was seen only a few times. This sequence joins TRBV6-5 and TRBJ2-3, with no clear D. Deletions cut 2 bases from V and 0 bases from J, with 9 bases between. The germline CDR1 and CDR2 sequences are MNHEY and SVGAGI. The CDR3 covers 15 residues. The CDR3 sequence: CASSYIGTSTDTQYF. In DNA form, the CDR3 reads TGTGCCAGCAGTTACATCGGAACTAGCACAGATACGCAGTATTTT.

A few counts support this clonotype. The chain has TRBV6-2 or TRBV6-3 and TRBJ2-1; D call uncertain. Germline V CDR1 and CDR2: MNHEY, SVGEGT. V was clipped by 1 base and J by 5 bases, with 6 bases between them. This CDR3 region has 13 residues. The CDR3 sequence is CASSYYWHNEQFF. The DNA of the CDR3 is TGTGCCAGCAGTTACTACTGGCACAATGAGCAGTTCTTC.

This clonotype was seen many times. The J gene is TRBJ2-2, the V gene TRBV11-2, with a weak D call TRBD1 (5 bases). Looked up from germline, CDR1 is SGHAT and CDR2 is FQNNGV. V lost 4 bases, J lost 5 bases, and 14 bases lay in between. This CDR3 spans 15 amino acids. CDR3 protein: CASSSRVGVTGELFF. The CDR3, as DNA: TGTGCCAGCAGCTCCAGGGTCGGTGTTACCGGGGAGCTGTTTTTT.

This clonotype was observed a handful of times. The chain uses TRBV7-2 and TRBJ1-4; D gene uncertain. Germline V lookup: CDR1 SGHTA, CDR2 FQGNSA. The CDR3 extends over 15 amino acids. V lost 0 bases and J 5 bases, leaving 10 bases between the germline ends. CDR3 sequence (DNA): TGTGCCAGCAGCTTAGCTGCCAAGCGGAATGAAAAACTGTTTTTT. Protein: CASSLAAKRNEKLFF.

On this clonotype itself: A much larger clone is a single base away; this may be a read error. V and J are TRBV10-3 and TRBJ2-5; D possibly corresponds to TRBD2 (6 bases). Trimming took off 2 bases at V and 3 bases at J, with 13 bases between the two ends. The germline gives CDR1 ENHRY, CDR2 SYGVKD. This CDR3 is built from 15 residues. The CDR3 coding sequence is TGTGCCATCAGTGAGATCGGGGGAACCAAAGAGACCCAGTACTTC. Translating it yields CAISEIGGTKETQYF.

This clonotype was recorded at least ten times. The CDR3, as DNA: TGTGCCAGCAGCTCCCTCTCAGGCCTCATGAACACTGAAGCTTTCTTT. Residues: CASSSLSGLMNTEAFF. The chain carries TRBV7-8 and TRBJ1-1; no clear D. CDR1 and CDR2 (germline): SGHVS, FQNEAQ. V was trimmed by 4 bases and J by 0 bases, leaving 15 bases between them. The CDR3 extends over 16 amino acids. The entire variable domain, with the rest obtained from reference TRBV7-8 and TRBJ1-1, is as follows: GAGVSQSPRYKVAKRGQDVALRCDPISGHVSLFWYQQALGQGPEFLTYFQNEAQLDKSGLPSDRFFAERPEGSVSTLKIQRTQQEDSAVYLCASSSLSGLMNTEAFFGQGTRLTVV.

The rearrangement joins TRBV6-5 to TRBJ1-1, with D uncertain. This CDR3 region has 16 residues. Looked up from germline, CDR1 is MNHEY and CDR2 is SVGAGI. V was shortened by 2 bases and J by 1 base, with 14 bases between the two germline ends. The chain's CDR3 is CASSYSPVAGNTEAFF. The CDR3 coding sequence is TGTGCCAGCAGTTACAGCCCCGTCGCGGGGAACACTGAAGCTTTCTTT.

CDR3 in DNA: TGTGCCAGCAGCTTAGGGGAGGGCAGGGGGCTTAATGAGCAGTTCTTC. It translates to CASSLGEGRGLNEQFF. The gene calls are TRBV11-2 and TRBJ2-1; maybe TRBD1 (8 bases). Trimming took 1 base from V and 7 from J, leaving 17 bases between them. The CDR3 covers 16 residues. In germline, CDR1 is SGHAT, CDR2 FQNNGV. Complete variable domain (other parts from reference TRBV11-2 and TRBJ2-1): EAGVAQSPRYKIIEKRQSVAFWCNPISGHATLYWYQQILGQGPKLLIQFQNNGVVDDSQLPKDRFSAERLKGVDSTLKIQPAKLEDSAVYLCASSLGEGRGLNEQFFGPGTRLTVL.

This clonotype has at least ten counts. V gene TRBV11-2 combines with J gene TRBJ2-3; D is perhaps TRBD2 (5 bases). The CDR3 extends over 16 amino acids. CDR1 and CDR2 (germline): SGHAT, FQNNGV. Trimming removed 8 bases at V and 2 bases at J, with 20 bases between. CDR3 amino acids: CASDLVGLMPTDTQYF. CDR3 in DNA: TGTGCCAGCGACCTGGTTGGACTCATGCCCACAGATACGCAGTATTTT.

This sequence joins TRBV9 and TRBJ2-1, with D unresolved. Germline loops: CDR1 SGDLS, CDR2 YYNGEE. There are 15 residues in the CDR3. The V end was cut by 4 bases, the J end by 0 bases, with 11 bases between. The CDR3: CASSPYPSSYNEQFF. DNA for the CDR3: TGTGCCAGCAGCCCCTACCCGAGCTCCTACAATGAGCAGTTCTTC. Combining the CDR3 with reference TRBV9 and TRBJ2-1 gives the whole variable domain DSGVTQTPKHLITATGQRVTLRCSPRSGDLSVYWYQQSLDQGLQFLIQYYNGEERAKGNILERFSAQQFPDLHSELNLSSLELGDSALYFCASSPYPSSYNEQFFGPGTRLTVL.

This clonotype appeared a few times. The chain employs TRBV12-3 or TRBV12-4 and TRBJ2-7, with D possibly being TRBD1 (6 bases). V shed 5 bases and J shed 2 bases, with 13 bases lying between them. The CDR3 contains 14 residues. CDR3 nucleotides: TGTGCCAGCAGTGTAACGGACAGCGCCTACGAGCAGTACTTC. It translates to CASSVTDSAYEQYF.

This clonotype occurred many times. The chain is built from TRBV29-1 and TRBJ2-1, with D possibly called TRBD1 or TRBD2 (5 bases each). V was clipped by 7 bases and J by 8 bases, with 15 bases between them. The germline CDR1 and CDR2 sequences are SQVTM and ANQGSEA. CDR3 length equals 12 residues. The CDR3 spells CSASWGIDEQFF. The CDR3 coding sequence is TGCAGCGCCTCATGGGGGATAGATGAGCAGTTCTTC.

This clonotype came up a few times. The V and J genes are TRBV15 and TRBJ2-7; D might be TRBD2 (6 bases). The CDR3 runs 15 residues. From germline, CDR1 is LNHNV and CDR2 YYDKDF (reference sequence). V lost 0 bases and J lost 3, with 12 bases in between. Here the CDR3 DNA reads TGTGCCACCAGCAGAGATCTTGGGGGGTTCTACGAGCAGTACTTC. Protein sequence: CATSRDLGGFYEQYF.

The sample holds many counts of this clonotype. The V call is TRBV20-1, the J call TRBJ1-3; D remains ambiguous. Deletions cut 6 bases from V and 3 bases from J, with 15 bases between. The CDR3 has 14 amino acids. In germline, CDR1 is DFQATT, CDR2 SNEGSKA (reference sequence). The CDR3 here is CSADSGAHGNTIYF. In DNA, the CDR3 is TGCAGTGCCGACTCAGGTGCCCATGGAAACACCATATATTTT.

The chain uses TRBV7-9 and TRBJ2-7; maybe TRBD2 (6 bases). CDR1 is SEHNR, CDR2 FQNEAQ, per germline (reference sequence). The CDR3 loop spans 15 amino acids. Trimming removed 3 bases at V and 3 bases at J, with 15 bases between. The CDR3 DNA reads TGTGCCAGCAGCTTTCGGGACGGGGGAATCTACGAGCAGTACTTC. Translated, it gives CASSFRDGGIYEQYF.

The sample holds a few counts of this clonotype. Here the CDR3 DNA reads TGTGCCAGCAGCCAAGAATTCAGGGGAGGCTACGAGCAGTACTTC. Translated, it gives CASSQEFRGGYEQYF. The rearrangement links TRBV4-2 to TRBJ2-7, with D possibly being TRBD1 or TRBD2 (6 bases each). Germline V gene sequence: CDR1 LGHNA, CDR2 YNFKEQ. Trimming took off 0 bases at V and 3 bases at J, with 12 bases between the two ends. CDR3 length: 15 amino acids.

The chain carries TRBV19 and TRBJ1-1; D is ambiguous. The V gene lost 2 bases and the J gene lost 3 bases, with 7 bases spanning the gap. Germline V CDR1 and CDR2: LNHDA, SQIVND (reference sequence). The CDR3 spans 13 residues. CDR3 DNA sequence: TGTGCCAGTAGTATAATGGCAGACACTGAAGCTTTCTTT. This translates into CASSIMADTEAFF.